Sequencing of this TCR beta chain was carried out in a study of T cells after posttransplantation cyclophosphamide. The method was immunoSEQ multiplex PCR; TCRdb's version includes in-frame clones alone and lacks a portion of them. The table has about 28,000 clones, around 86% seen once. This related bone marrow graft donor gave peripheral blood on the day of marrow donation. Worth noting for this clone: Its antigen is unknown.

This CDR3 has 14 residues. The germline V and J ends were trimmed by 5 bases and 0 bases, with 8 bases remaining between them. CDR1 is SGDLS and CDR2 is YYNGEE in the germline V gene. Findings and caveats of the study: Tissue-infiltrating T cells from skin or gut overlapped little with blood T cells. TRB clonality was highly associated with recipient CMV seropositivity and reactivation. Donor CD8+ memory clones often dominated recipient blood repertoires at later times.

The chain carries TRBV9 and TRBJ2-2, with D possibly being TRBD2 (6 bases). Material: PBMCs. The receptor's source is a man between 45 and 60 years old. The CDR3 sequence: CASRGLSNTGELFF. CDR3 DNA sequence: TGTGCCAGCAGGGGACTCTCGAACACCGGGGAGCTGTTTTTT.